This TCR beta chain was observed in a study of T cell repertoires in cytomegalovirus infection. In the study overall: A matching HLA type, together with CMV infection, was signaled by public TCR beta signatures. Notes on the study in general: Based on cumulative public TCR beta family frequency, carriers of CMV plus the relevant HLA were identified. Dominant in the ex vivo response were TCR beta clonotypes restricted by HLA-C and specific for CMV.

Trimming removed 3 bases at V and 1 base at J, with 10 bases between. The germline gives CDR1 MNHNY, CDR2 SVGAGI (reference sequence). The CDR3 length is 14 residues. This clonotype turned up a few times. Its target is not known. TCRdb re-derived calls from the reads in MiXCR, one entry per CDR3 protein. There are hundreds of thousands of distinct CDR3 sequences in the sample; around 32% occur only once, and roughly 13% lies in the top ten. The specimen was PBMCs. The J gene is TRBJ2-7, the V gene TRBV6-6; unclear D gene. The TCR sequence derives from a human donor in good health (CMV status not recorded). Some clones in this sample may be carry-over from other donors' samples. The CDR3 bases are TGTGCCAGCAGTTATGATTGGAGTTCCTACGAGCAGTACTTC. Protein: CASSYDWSSYEQYF.